The 17 T cell receptor beta chains listed next were all sequenced from one sample in a study of graft-versus-host responses after intestinal transplantation. TCRdb keeps only in-frame clones here, not all; method: immunoSEQ multiplex PCR. This table holds just over 70,000 clones, 84% found once. Antigens for these TCRs are unknown. This material consisted of unstimulated CD4+ T cells sorted from spleen or lymph node cells, taken before transplant. Source of these receptors: a human donor who was the organ donor for an intestinal transplant.

This clone was recorded at least ten times. V is TRBV5-5 and J is TRBJ2-7; possibly TRBD1 for D (6 bases). V was trimmed by 2 bases and J by 5 bases, leaving 11 bases between them. CDR1 is SGHKS, CDR2 YYEKEE, per germline (reference sequence). The CDR3 contains 13 residues. CDR3 in amino acids: CASSFSAGDEQYV. The CDR3, as DNA: TGTGCCAGCAGCTTTTCGGCAGGGGACGAGCAGTACGTC.

The chain carries TRBV5-1 and TRBJ2-7; D remains ambiguous. This CDR3 region has 13 residues. Germline CDR1 and CDR2: SGHRS and YFSETQ. The V gene lost 0 bases and the J gene lost 2 bases, with 6 bases spanning the gap. CDR3 sequence reads: CASSLDWAYEQYV. DNA of the CDR3: TGCGCCAGCAGCTTGGATTGGGCCTACGAGCAGTACGTC.

This chain joins TRBV6-6 and TRBJ2-7; 9 positions match TRBD1. The CDR3 is 15 amino acids. From germline, CDR1 is MNHNY and CDR2 SVGAGI (reference sequence). V shed 6 bases, J shed 3 bases, and the junction held 9 bases outside the gene matches. The CDR3 sequence: CASSADRGSHYEQYV. The CDR3 bases are TGTGCCAGCAGCGCAGACAGGGGGTCCCACTACGAGCAGTACGTC.

The chain is built from TRBV11-2 and TRBJ2-2; D possibly corresponds to TRBD1 (6 bases). Per germline, CDR1 SGHAT and CDR2 FQNNGV. Trimming removed 7 bases from V and 3 bases from J, with 12 bases in between. The CDR3 length is 14 residues. The CDR3 reads CASKRDTHTGELFF. As DNA, the CDR3 is TGTGCCAGCAAAAGGGACACCCACACCGGGGAGCTGTTTTTT.

The rearrangement uses TRBV30 and TRBJ2-2; perhaps TRBD1 as D (5 bases). CDR1 and CDR2 (germline): GTSNPN, SVGIG (reference sequence). Trimming removed 4 bases at V and 1 base at J, with 10 bases between. The length of the CDR3 is 14 residues. In DNA, the CDR3 is TGTGCCTGGATAAGACAGATGAACACCGGGGAGCTGTTTTTT. Its protein product is CAWIRQMNTGELFF.

CDR3 coding DNA: TGTGCCAGCAGCCGTTTTACACCGACAGTCTCTGGAAACACCATATATTTT. The encoded protein is CASSRFTPTVSGNTIYF. The chain combines TRBV27 with TRBJ1-3, with a weak D call TRBD1 (5 bases). With 6 bases removed from V and 0 bases from J, the gap between germline ends came to 18 bases. The CDR3 contains 17 residues. Germline CDR1 and CDR2: MNHEY and SMNVEV (reference sequence).

This clone was counted once. The chain has TRBV6-1 and TRBJ1-5; D is possibly TRBD1 (5 bases). The CDR3 runs 16 residues. Germline V gene lookup returns CDR1 MNHNS and CDR2 SASEGT. V lost 2 bases, J lost 6 bases, and 17 bases lay in between. The CDR3 reads CASSESGGRALQPQHF. The CDR3 DNA sequence: TGTGCCAGCAGTGAATCCGGGGGACGGGCGCTTCAGCCCCAGCATTTT.

The rearrangement links TRBV7-8 to TRBJ2-3; 7 nucleotides line up with TRBD2. The CDR3 sequence is 16 residues long. V shed 0 bases and J 1 base; nucleotides not matched to a gene: 4. Germline CDR1 is SGHVS and CDR2 is FQNEAQ. CDR3 nucleotide sequence: TGTGCCAGCAGCTTAGCGGGGGGGGTTGGCACAGATACGCAGTATTTT. It encodes CASSLAGGVGTDTQYF.

The rearrangement joins TRBV19 to TRBJ1-6, with 10 bases identical to TRBD1. This CDR3 is built from 14 residues. Germline lookup yields CDR1 LNHDA and CDR2 SQIVND (reference sequence). J was trimmed by 9 bases and V by 11 bases; bases with no gene match: 10. The CDR3 protein is CASRKGTGASPLHF. The DNA for the CDR3 is TGTGCCTCAAGGAAGGGGACAGGGGCTTCACCCCTCCACTTT.

The CDR3 spells CASSGPSGEGYTF. As DNA, the CDR3 is TGTGCCAGCAGTGGTCCCTCCGGGGAGGGCTACACCTTC. V usage is TRBV2 and J usage is TRBJ1-2; D remains unclear. The germline V gene has CDR1 SNHLY and CDR2 FYNNEI. Trimming pared 4 bases from V and 8 bases from J, leaving 14 bases between. CDR3 length: 13 amino acids. The full variable domain, in which reference TRBV2 and TRBJ1-2 provide the parts outside the CDR3, is EPEVTQTPSHQVTQMGQEVILRCVPISNHLYFYWYRQILGQKVEFLVSFYNNEISEKSEIFDDQFSVERPDGSNFTLKIRSTKLEDSAMYFCASSGPSGEGYTFGSGTRLTVV.

This chain connects TRBV11-2 to TRBJ2-1; 8 bases match TRBD1. The J segment lost 8 bases and the V segment lost 3 bases, leaving 15 bases of the junction unmatched. The CDR3 extends over 17 amino acids. Germline CDR1 is SGHAT and CDR2 is FQNNGV. The CDR3 nucleotides read TGTGCCAGCAGCTTGCAGGGGACAGGACAAACGGTAGATGAGCAGTTCTTC. Amino acids: CASSLQGTGQTVDEQFF.

The V call is TRBV2, the J call TRBJ2-5, with D possibly TRBD1 on 5 matching bases. The V gene lost 6 bases and the J gene lost 2 bases, with 19 bases spanning the gap. The germline V gene encodes CDR1 SNHLY and CDR2 FYNNEI. The CDR3 is made up of 16 amino acids. In DNA form, the CDR3 reads TGTGCCAGCAGCGTAGAGACGAGCAGGGTACAAGAGACCCAGTACTTC. Protein sequence: CASSVETSRVQETQYF.

The rearrangement links TRBV7-9 to TRBJ2-1, with 10 bases that match TRBD1. The V segment lost 5 bases and the J segment 10 bases; nucleotides outside the gene matches: 8. The CDR3 consists of 14 residues. The germline CDR1 and CDR2 sequences are SEHNR and FQNEAQ (reference sequence). Here the CDR3 reads CASSPATGGGEQFF. The CDR3 nucleotides are TGTGCCAGCAGCCCGGCGACAGGGGGCGGAGAGCAGTTCTTC.

CDR3 amino acids: CASSGWQGYEQYV. The CDR3 coding sequence is TGTGCCAGCAGTGGTTGGCAGGGCTACGAGCAGTACGTC. The chain is built from TRBV2 and TRBJ2-7; a possible D gene is TRBD1 (5 bases). V was clipped by 4 bases and J by 3 bases, with 10 bases between them. The CDR3 runs to 13 residues. Germline loops: CDR1 SNHLY, CDR2 FYNNEI.

The rearrangement joins TRBV7-9 to TRBJ2-1; weak D call: TRBD1 (6 bases). V was pared by 4 bases and J by 1 base, with 11 bases between. The CDR3 totals 15 residues. The germline CDR1 and CDR2 sequences are SEHNR and FQNEAQ (reference sequence). The CDR3: CASSSQGRSYNEQFF. CDR3 nucleotides: TGTGCCAGCAGCTCCCAGGGGAGATCCTACAATGAGCAGTTCTTC.

The chain combines TRBV7-9 with TRBJ1-6; TRBD1 aligns across 9 bases. Per germline, CDR1 SEHNR and CDR2 FQNEAQ (reference sequence). V was clipped by 5 bases and J by 9 bases; unmatched bases: 14. The CDR3 is made up of 17 amino acids. The CDR3 DNA is TGTGCCAGCAGCGCCCTAACAGGGGGCGCATTTAGTTCACCCCTCCACTTT. Amino acid sequence: CASSALTGGAFSSPLHF.

The chain carries TRBV4-3 and TRBJ2-1; D remains ambiguous. The CDR3 length is 17 residues. Trimming shortened V by 4 bases and J by 3 bases, and 19 bases separated the two germline ends. The V gene's germline CDR1 is LGHNA and CDR2 YSLEER. DNA for the CDR3: TGCGCCAGCAGCCGAGACTCGACCGGAGAGCTCTACAATGAGCAGTTCTTC. This codes for CASSRDSTGELYNEQFF.